This entry describes one T cell receptor (beta chain). The data originate from a study of blood T cell repertoires in COVID-19. Study as a whole: Samples of COVID-19 (acute and convalescent) were obtained from the United States, Italy and Spain. PBMCs, B-cell-depleted T cells, or T cells were the source of the cDNA or gDNA that made up the material.

Sequencing was performed with immunoSEQ multiplex PCR; in TCRdb, only in-frame clones are kept and a portion is missing. The sample includes under 300,000 clones, approximately 90% seen only once; the top ten take about 2.1%. Participants were aged roughly 18 to 89 years from about 25 US areas. Participants had their cohort set by participant-reported clinical history. What was sequenced was PBMCs or T cells enriched from blood (not recorded which). The origin of this receptor is a woman aged 40 to 49 with acute COVID-19.

CDR3 bases: TGTGCCAGCAGTGAAGGGACAGAAGCCAAACTGTTTTTT. Its translation: CASSEGTEAKLFF. V and J are TRBV6-1 and TRBJ1-4, with a possible D match to TRBD1 (6 bases). Trimming took off 1 base at V and 11 bases at J, with 11 bases between the two ends. Germline CDR1 reads MNHNS; CDR2 reads SASEGT. This CDR3 spans 13 amino acids.